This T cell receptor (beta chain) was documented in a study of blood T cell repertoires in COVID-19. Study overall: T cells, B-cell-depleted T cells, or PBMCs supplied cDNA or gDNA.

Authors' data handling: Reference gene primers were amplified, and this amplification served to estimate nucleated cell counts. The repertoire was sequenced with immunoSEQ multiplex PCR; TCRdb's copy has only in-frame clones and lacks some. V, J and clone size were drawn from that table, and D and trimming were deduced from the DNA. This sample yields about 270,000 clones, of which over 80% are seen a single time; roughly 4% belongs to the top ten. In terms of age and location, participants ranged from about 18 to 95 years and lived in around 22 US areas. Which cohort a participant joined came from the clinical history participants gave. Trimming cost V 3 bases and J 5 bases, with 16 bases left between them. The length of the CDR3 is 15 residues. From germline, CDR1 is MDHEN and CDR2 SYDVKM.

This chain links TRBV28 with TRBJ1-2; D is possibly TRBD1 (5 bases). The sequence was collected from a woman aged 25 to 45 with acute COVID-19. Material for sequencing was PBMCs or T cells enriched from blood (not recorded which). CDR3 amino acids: CASSFPRKGSYGYTF. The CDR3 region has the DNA TGTGCCAGCAGTTTCCCCCGGAAGGGGTCATATGGCTACACCTTC.